These 21 T cell receptor beta chains share one sample of origin, sequenced in a study of blood T cell repertoires in COVID-19. The method was immunoSEQ multiplex PCR; TCRdb's version includes in-frame clones alone and lacks a portion of them. The sample shows 60,000 to 70,000 clones, about 86% of them seen only once. What was sequenced was peripheral blood. The receptors were gathered from a woman aged 55 to 70 with acute or convalescent COVID-19.

The rearrangement uses TRBV3-1 (or the pseudogene TRBV3-2) and TRBJ2-7, with 8 bases that match TRBD2. Germline V gene data show CDR1 as LGHDT and CDR2 as YNNKEL (reference sequence). The CDR3 has 16 amino acids. Trimming cost V 0 bases and J 0 bases; bases outside gene matches: 4. CDR3 bases: TGTGCCAGCAGCCAAGACCTAGCGGGCATCTCCTACGAGCAGTACTTC. It encodes CASSQDLAGISYEQYF.

This chain connects TRBV28 to TRBJ1-5, with 7 bases identical to TRBD1. After removal of 3 bases from V and 11 bases from J, the junction contained 13 bases not matched to a gene. The CDR3 spans 15 residues. Per germline, CDR1 MDHEN and CDR2 SYDVKM. The DNA of the CDR3 is TGTGCCAGCAGTTTGACAGGGAGGAATTTCGGGGCCCAGCATTTT. It is translated as CASSLTGRNFGAQHF.

This chain uses TRBV2 with TRBJ1-5; D unresolved. Germline-derived CDR1 and CDR2 are SNHLY and FYNNEI. This CDR3 has 12 residues. V lost 2 bases and J 6 bases, leaving 5 bases between the germline ends. CDR3 in amino acids: CASSERSQPQHF. CDR3 sequence (DNA): TGTGCCAGCAGTGAAAGGAGTCAGCCCCAGCATTTT.

The chain recombines TRBV19 with TRBJ2-3; 9 bases match TRBD2. This CDR3 contains 16 residues. With V trimmed by 2 bases and J by 3 bases, 6 bases remained unmatched. The V gene's germline CDR1 is LNHDA and CDR2 SQIVND (reference sequence). The CDR3, as DNA: TGTGCCAGTAGTATAATTAGCGGGAGTCAGACAGATACGCAGTATTTT. This codes for CASSIISGSQTDTQYF.

The chain employs TRBV28 and TRBJ1-6; D is possibly TRBD1 (6 bases). The germline gives CDR1 MDHEN, CDR2 SYDVKM. V shed 10 bases and J shed 5 bases, with 18 bases lying between them. This CDR3 spans 15 amino acids. The CDR3 DNA reads as TGTGCCACTTTTCGACAGGCCCCCAATAATTCACCCCTCCACTTT. Amino acid sequence: CATFRQAPNNSPLHF.

The chain joins TRBV10-3 to TRBJ2-7; 9 nucleotides match TRBD2. V lost 7 bases, J lost 2 bases, and 6 bases stayed unmatched. The CDR3 is 14 amino acids. Germline loops: CDR1 ENHRY, CDR2 SYGVKD. In DNA form, the CDR3 reads TGTGCCATCAATGTTCTAGCGGGAACCTACGAGCAGTACTTC. Translating it yields CAINVLAGTYEQYF.

This chain uses TRBV19 with TRBJ2-5; 11 bases match TRBD2. V lost 1 base and J lost 5; bases outside the gene matches: 27. The CDR3 sequence is 23 residues long. Germline lookup yields CDR1 LNHDA and CDR2 SQIVND (reference sequence). This CDR3 reads CASSIVGFGWGLAETALTETQYF. The CDR3 bases are TGTGCCAGTAGTATAGTGGGGTTTGGCTGGGGACTAGCGGAGACCGCCCTAACGGAGACCCAGTACTTC.

This clone was picked up one time. The rearrangement joins TRBV30 to TRBJ2-1; 14 bases agree with TRBD2. CDR3 length: 17 amino acids. V gave up 5 bases and J gave up 5 bases; unmatched junction bases: 11. Germline V CDR1 and CDR2: GTSNPN, SVGIG (reference sequence). For the CDR3, the DNA is TGTGCCTGGGGGGGGACTAGCGGGAGTGCTTTCGACAATGAGCAGTTCTTC. Its protein product is CAWGGTSGSAFDNEQFF. Supplemented by reference TRBV30 and TRBJ2-1, the full variable domain reads SQTIHQWPATLVQPVGSPLSLECTVEGTSNPNLYWYRQAAGRGLQLLFYSVGIGQISSEVPQNLSASRPQDRQFILSSKKLLLSDSGFYLCAWGGTSGSAFDNEQFFGPGTRLTVL.

The chain combines TRBV5-4 with TRBJ2-7, with D perhaps TRBD2 (5 bases). The germline V gene encodes CDR1 SGHNT and CDR2 YYREEE (reference sequence). The CDR3 totals 15 residues. The V gene lost 4 bases and the J gene lost 2 bases, with 16 bases spanning the gap. The CDR3 nucleotides are TGTGCCAGCAGCCCAGAGGGCGGGCAAGCCTACGAGCAGTACTTC. This encodes CASSPEGGQAYEQYF.

The chain has TRBV2 and TRBJ1-1; a possible D gene is TRBD1 (5 bases). The CDR3 totals 12 residues. The V and J ends lost 6 bases and 5 bases respectively, with 10 bases between them. Germline loops: CDR1 SNHLY, CDR2 FYNNEI. Written as DNA, the CDR3 is TGTGCCAGCAGCGGGCAGGGAACTGAAGCTTTCTTT. This codes for CASSGQGTEAFF.

This clone was detected once. The V call is TRBV30, the J call TRBJ1-1, with a possible D match to TRBD1 (6 bases). Looked up from germline, CDR1 is GTSNPN and CDR2 is SVGIG (reference sequence). V gave up 1 base and J gave up 4 bases, with 7 bases separating them. The length of the CDR3 is 12 residues. CDR3 bases: TGTGCCTGGAGTGAGGACAGCACTGAAGCTTTCTTT. Translating it yields CAWSEDSTEAFF.

This sequence joins TRBV2 and TRBJ2-1; TRBD2 matches at 8 bases. The junction had 11 bases not matched to a gene; V was cut back by 6 bases and J by 7 bases. CDR1 is SNHLY and CDR2 is FYNNEI in the germline V gene. This CDR3 has 15 amino acids. The CDR3 reads CASSRRSGAGNEQFF. The CDR3 DNA is TGTGCCAGCAGCCGCCGTAGCGGGGCGGGAAATGAGCAGTTCTTC. The full variable domain, in which reference TRBV2 and TRBJ2-1 provide the parts outside the CDR3, is EPEVTQTPSHQVTQMGQEVILRCVPISNHLYFYWYRQILGQKVEFLVSFYNNEISEKSEIFDDQFSVERPDGSNFTLKIRSTKLEDSAMYFCASSRRSGAGNEQFFGPGTRLTVL.

V and J are TRBV29-1 and TRBJ2-3; no clear D gene. In germline, CDR1 is SQVTM, CDR2 ANQGSEA. With 5 bases removed from V and 1 base from J, the gap between germline ends came to 10 bases. The CDR3 extends over 13 amino acids. CDR3 protein: CSVSTYRTDTQYF. The DNA for the CDR3 is TGCAGCGTTTCGACATACCGCACAGATACGCAGTATTTT.

The V and J genes are TRBV16 and TRBJ2-5, with D tentatively TRBD2 (6 bases). Trimming shortened V by 0 bases and J by 5 bases, and 13 bases separated the two germline ends. The germline CDR1 and CDR2 sequences are KGHSY and FQNENV. This CDR3 spans 15 amino acids. The CDR3 DNA sequence: TGTGCCAGCAGCCAATCTAGAGGGAGGAGTGAGACCCAGTACTTC. It translates to CASSQSRGRSETQYF.

This chain links TRBV7-3 with TRBJ2-1; TRBD2 aligns across 11 bases. The CDR3 is made up of 17 amino acids. The germline CDR1 and CDR2 sequences are SGHTA and FQGTGA. J gave up 7 bases and V 2 bases, and 10 bases lay outside the gene matches. CDR3 DNA: TGTGCCAGCAGCTTAGGAGGCGGGACTAGCGGACAGAATGAGCAGTTCTTC. Protein: CASSLGGGTSGQNEQFF.

This sequence joins TRBV4-2 and TRBJ2-7; TRBD2 might be the D (6 bases). The CDR3 has 14 amino acids. CDR1 and CDR2 (germline): LGHNA, YNFKEQ. V dropped 9 bases and J dropped 4 bases, with 19 bases sitting between them. CDR3 coding DNA: TGTGCCAGTAGGGCTTTGGAGGGTTCGTACGAGCAGTACTTC. It codes for CASRALEGSYEQYF.

The rearrangement joins TRBV10-2 to TRBJ1-6; 7 nucleotides align to TRBD1. Per germline, CDR1 WSHSY and CDR2 SAAADI. The V and J ends lost 4 bases and 5 bases, in that order; junction bases with no gene match: 5. The CDR3 runs to 15 residues. This chain's CDR3 is CASSVAQGHNSPLHF. CDR3 DNA: TGCGCCAGCAGTGTAGCACAGGGGCATAATTCACCCCTCCACTTT.

The chain has TRBV4-2 and TRBJ2-2; 12 bases match TRBD2. This CDR3 has 18 amino acids. The germline V gene has CDR1 LGHNA and CDR2 YNFKEQ. With V trimmed by 0 bases and J by 4 bases, 6 bases remained unmatched. CDR3 sequence: CASSQDGLAGGGTGELFF. The CDR3, as DNA: TGTGCCAGCAGCCAAGATGGGCTAGCGGGAGGGGGCACCGGGGAGCTGTTTTTT.

This chain uses TRBV11-2 with TRBJ1-6; unclear D gene. This CDR3 has 18 amino acids. Looked up from germline, CDR1 is SGHAT and CDR2 is FQNNGV. V was shortened by 0 bases and J by 0 bases, with 12 bases between the two germline ends. The CDR3 bases are TGTGCCAGCAGCTTAGATCAGGTGGCGAGCTCCTATAATTCACCCCTCCACTTT. Its translation is CASSLDQVASSYNSPLHF.

The CDR3 protein is CASSYWTGDGYGYTF. DNA for the CDR3: TGTGCCAGTAGTTACTGGACAGGGGATGGGTATGGCTACACCTTC. The gene calls are TRBV19 and TRBJ1-2, with 9 positions matching TRBD1. CDR1 and CDR2 from the germline V gene are LNHDA and SQIVND (reference sequence). The CDR3 runs to 15 residues. After removal of 5 bases from V and 5 bases from J, the junction contained 9 bases not matched to a gene.

The J gene is TRBJ2-5, the V gene TRBV14; tentatively, D is TRBD2 (6 bases). V lost 3 bases to trimming and J lost 4 bases, with 9 bases between them. This CDR3 has 13 amino acids. From germline, CDR1 is SGHDN and CDR2 FVKESK. Written as DNA, the CDR3 is TGTGCCAGCAGCCAGGGACTCAGAGAGACCCAGTACTTC. Its protein product is CASSQGLRETQYF.